This T cell receptor beta chain was recovered during a study of cytomegalovirus exposure and HLA in healthy donors (dated by TCRdb to about 2017). General notes on the study: An earlier analysis of a few hundred of the donors reported about 300 Gb of sequence data and 90 million to 120 million unique TCR beta sequences obtained from some 200 million T cells. HLA typing covered class I and class II loci at four-digit resolution. An early release that covered several hundred HLA-typed donors contained 250 to 350 gigabases of sequencing data and some 87 million unique TCR sequences. In addition to the first cohort of 666 subjects, a separate validation cohort of 120 different subjects was used. Of the approximately 370 genotyped donors, less than 85% were placed in the genetic ancestry cluster associated with self-reported Caucasian donors. All discovery cohort repertoires had been generated using a single sequencing platform. To predict cytomegalovirus infection status, the study combined high-throughput TCR immunosequencing, statistical association of individual TCRs with disease status, and machine learning. Across about 380 genotyped donors of the cohort, an average of roughly 230,000 unique TCR beta nucleotide sequences per donor were sequenced, and around 19% of those sequences were non-productive. Donor age, sex, ethnicity and CMV serostatus were collected together with the repertoire data. A later genetic analysis took genome-wide SNP genotypes for about 60% of the roughly 670 donors and used that subset as a discovery cohort. About five DR-DQ haplotypes were treated as single units for association and clustering because of strong linkage in the cohort. The aim of the study was to test whether cataloging public T cell receptors could identify signatures of past pathogen exposure. Typing coverage differed by locus: A, B, C, DRB1 and DQB1 were typed in about 629-640 donors, DQA1 in about 500, DPA1 in nearly 610, and DPB1 in about 450. An earlier analysis of 500 to 650 of the donors applied high-throughput TCR beta sequencing to assess whether each TCR beta V gene segment acted as functional or pseudogenic. The study used immunosequencing to profile the T cell repertoires of approximately 630 subjects and linked those repertoires to cytomegalovirus serostatus. In the later analysis, no new phenotypic data were used to find candidate immune exposures; instead, reliance was placed on TCR beta sequences and their occurrence across donors. In a later analysis, previously published TCR beta repertoires from about 640 donors were re-analyzed and high-resolution HLA genotyping was added so that TCR occurrence patterns could be studied.

This clone showed up just once. Its antigen has not been determined. No much larger clone exists at a distance of one base, and base qualities are not known. The V end loses 3 bases and the J end loses 2 bases, and a stretch of 10 bases separates them. Per the germline V gene, MDHEN is the CDR1 and SYDVKM is the CDR2. The CDR3 starts with the cysteine, ends with the phenylalanine, and has 14 residues. Only the CDR3 portion is preserved as DNA: 42 bases, with reading frame beginning at the first base. The library was obtained by the immunoSEQ multiplex PCR assay. A mixture of 60 forward primers for TCR Vbeta segments and 13 reverse primers for TCR Jbeta segments was used in the multiplex PCR. A multiplex PCR assay on genomic DNA amplified the CDR3 region of rearranged TCR beta genes. The Illumina HiSeq System was used to sequence the amplified TCR beta libraries as 87-base-pair reads. In the original analysis: In a later analysis, roughly 80 million unique TCR beta chains were counted across the 666 repertoires, and roughly 10 million of these chains were shared by at least two donors. To remove PCR and sequencing errors, raw reads were error-corrected and collapsed into unique sequences using a nearest-neighbor algorithm that merged closely related sequences. Alignment of CDR3 sequences to IMGT reference sequences was used to assign V, D and J gene segments. For a sequence to be retained, a match of at least six nucleotides to both a V gene segment and a J gene segment was required. Rearrangements were called productive when the CDR3 lacked stop codons and stayed in frame with V and J; all others were non-productive. CDR3 was defined according to IMGT convention as the region running from the second conserved V-encoded cysteine to the conserved J-encoded phenylalanine. Sequences without an unambiguous match to a single V gene segment were excluded from the earlier analysis of approximately 600 of the donors. An earlier analysis of several hundred of the donors called V segments functional above 56.7% productive rearrangements and segregating when the between-donor standard deviation exceeded 5%. A statistical classification framework was built to diagnose cytomegalovirus status from the catalog of TCR beta chain sequences. In a later analysis, TCR nucleotide sequences were compared against IMGT/GENE-DB human TR gene sequences so that V and J genes could be assigned. Using the TCRdist pipeline, a later analysis assigned CDR3 sequences along with most-parsimonious VDJ recombination scenarios. In a later analysis, each TCR beta chain was defined by its CDR3 amino acid sequence together with its V-gene family, and reads lacking a unique V-gene family were excluded. To address suspected cross-contamination and a sequencing artifact, a later analysis removed 550 to 750 highly shared, low-generation-probability nucleotide sequences. A later analysis calculated a clonal expansion index for each public chain from normalized within-repertoire ranks of inferred template counts. In a later analysis, generation probabilities were computed with a VDJ recombination model fitted to out-of-frame rearrangements, and the resulting probabilities were checked against IGoR. A later analysis scored TCR-TCR, TCR-HLA and TCR-CMV co-occurrence with hypergeometric tests, applying a repertoire-size bias correction to TCR pairs. In a later analysis, false discovery rates were estimated by permuting HLA or CMV assignments 20 times. In a later analysis, co-occurring TCRs were grouped using DBSCAN, with TCRdist sequence similarity added in when clustering inside HLA-allele-positive subsets. Repertoires with fewer than 30,000 or more than 120,000 public chains were left out of co-occurrence clustering, as were about five repertoires with anomalous nucleotide sharing. TCRdb mirrors the immuneACCESS table, restricted to in-frame sequences. Some clones are absent from its copies; in checked studies, under half trace to an unresolved V gene, and the reason for the others is unknown. That table supplies the V and J calls and clone size; D and trimming were determined from the DNA. Recorded for this sample are some 14,000 clones; around 58% of them occurred a single time. Jointly, the top ten make up approximately 17% of the sample.

Beyond this particular receptor, the publication reports: In both the original and validation cohorts, the classifier was reported to diagnose cytomegalovirus status with high specificity and sensitivity. According to a later analysis, most CMV-associated TCR beta chains appeared to be HLA-restricted, and the HLA associations seemed to be driven largely by CMV exposure. Linkage disequilibrium might explain the correlated functional status among segregating V segments, but an unknown experimental factor could not be excluded. In an earlier analysis of fewer than 700 of the donors, most TCR beta V segments appeared in productive rearrangements about 90% or about 30% of the time, broadly matching IMGT annotations. A later analysis reported that several top co-occurrence clusters appeared linked to parvovirus B19, influenza, CMV and Epstein-Barr virus. According to the authors, the approach could potentially be generalized to other disease states and immunological phenotypes. A later genetic analysis reported fewer N-insertions in productive TCRs among donors in an Asian-associated ancestry cluster than the 666-donor mean. V-gene and J-gene trimming of TCR beta chains was associated with a missense DCLRE1C variant in a later genetic analysis, and the association was replicated in an independent cohort. Because HLA typing was unavailable for some donors at each locus, only the typed subset was used in association tests. The earlier analysis of 450 to 700 of the donors excluded roughly 17 rarely observed V segments, including chromosome 9 orphons, because counts were too low. Most TCR sequences were observed very rarely across donors, whereas some public TCRs were present in many individuals. The cohort was sequenced for TCR beta chains only, and without alpha or paired-chain data the features that could be detected were limited. In a later analysis, HLA-associated TCR beta chains were found to be more clonally expanded and to have lower generation probabilities than equally common non-associated chains. In vitro tests confirmed that a few of the cytomegalovirus-associated TCR beta chains recognize cytomegalovirus antigens. In a later analysis, the rate of TCR association differed among HLA loci, with DRB1 alleles having the most associated TCRs and HLA-C alleles having the fewest. A cluster of highly shared sequence variants was judged likely to be a technical artifact of the sequencing pipeline. CMV serostatus was the only immune exposure information available for the cohort. Strong co-occurrence of HLA alleles, especially DR and DQ, made assigning TCR associations to individual alleles difficult. Sequencing depth was assumed to be roughly uniform across donors in the presence/absence analyses, though that assumption may not hold. In a later analysis, 16,951 TCR beta sequences were associated with specific HLA alleles at a false discovery rate of 0.05. Because the 87-base-pair reads could not distinguish some IMGT-functional V segments, including TRBV6-2 and TRBV6-3, those segments were excluded. In the study, around 150 TCR beta chains were listed as associated with cytomegalovirus. A further reported finding was that TCR beta sequences accurately predicted the HLA-A and HLA-B alleles for most subjects in the first cohort.

In total, roughly 670 healthy bone marrow donors made up the cohort. At the time of sampling, every cohort member was nominally healthy, though immune exposures that went unrecorded were likely present. The donor tested CMV seropositive, placing the donor among the roughly 300 seropositive members of the cohort. A peripheral blood sample was provided by each donor, and peripheral blood mononuclear cells were used for TCR beta sequencing. Genomic DNA was extracted from the blood cell samples with the Qiagen DNeasy Blood Extraction Kit. Source material: PBMCs. The chain joins TRBV28 to TRBJ1-1; the D gene is perhaps TRBD1, on 5 matching bases. The TCR was taken from a woman between 50 and 59 years old in good health and CMV-seropositive. Here the CDR3 is given as CASSLQGDNTEAFF. Read as DNA, the sequence is TGTGCCAGCAGTTTGCAGGGCGATAACACTGAAGCTTTCTTT. Reference TRBV28 and TRBJ1-1 proteins supply the regions before and after the CDR3; the full variable domain is: DVKVTQSSRYLVKRTGEKVFLECVQDMDHENMFWYRQDPGLGLRLIYFSYDVKMKEKGDIPEGYSVSREKKERFSLILESASTNQTSMYLCASSLQGDNTEAFFGQGTRLTVV.